The entry below gives a single TCR beta chain sequence along with its context. Using immunoSEQ multiplex PCR, the repertoire was profiled, and TCRdb retains in-frame clones only, with some absent. The data contain about 400,000 clones, nearly 90% of them singletons. The study assigned cohorts using participant-reported clinical history. The CDR3 runs to 14 residues. Germline values: CDR1 MGHRA, CDR2 YSYEKL. Trimming removed 1 base from V and 4 bases from J, with 11 bases in between. This sample is part of a study of blood T cell repertoires in COVID-19. The chain recombines TRBV4-1 with TRBJ2-7, with D possibly TRBD2 on 5 matching bases. Sequencing was performed on PBMCs or T cells enriched from blood (not recorded which). This TCR was recovered from a woman aged 18 to 35 with acute COVID-19. The CDR3 nucleotides are TGCGCCAGCAGCCAAGGTGAATGGGAGTACGAGCAGTACTTC. It specifies CASSQGEWEYEQYF.